This T cell receptor (beta chain) was captured in a study of blood T cell repertoires in COVID-19. Authors' data handling: Counts of nucleated cells, estimated from reference gene primer amplification, were obtained. Assay used: immunoSEQ multiplex PCR; TCRdb lists only in-frame clones, some missing. V, J and clone size reflect that table, while D and trimming were determined from the DNA. The table shows 200,000 to 250,000 clones, with 80% to 90% occurring only once. The CDR3 is 16 amino acids. In germline, CDR1 is WNHNN, CDR2 SYGVQD (reference sequence). The V end was cut by 0 bases, the J end by 3 bases, with 12 bases between.

This sequence originates from a man over 45 with acute or convalescent COVID-19. Sequenced sample: peripheral blood. The rearrangement uses TRBV10-1 and TRBJ1-5; D ambiguous. Here the CDR3 DNA reads TGCGCCAGCAGTGAGTCGGGGAGGCTCCTCAATCAGCCCCAGCATTTT. As protein: CASSESGRLLNQPQHF.